What follows is one T cell receptor beta chain and its context. The germline CDR1 and CDR2 sequences are MNHEY and SVGAGI. The germline V and J ends were trimmed by 2 bases and 3 bases, with 11 bases remaining between them. The CDR3 has 14 amino acids. This entry belongs to a study of T-cell reconstitution after alpha-beta-depleted transplantation in children. This sample's TCRbeta library carried unique molecular identifier barcodes. TCRdb passed the PCR reads through MiXCR, listing each CDR3 protein once. The sample has about 270,000 distinct CDR3 sequences, roughly 9.5% seen once. V is TRBV6-5 and J is TRBJ2-7; D call uncertain. The receptor was derived from a human donor who donated a stem cell graft to a child with SCID. The sequences come from PBMCs from the stem cell graft donor, collected from the stem cell graft. The CDR3 sequence: CASSYPRNHYEQYF. Here the CDR3 DNA reads TGTGCCAGCAGTTACCCCCGAAACCACTACGAGCAGTACTTC.